This note documents a single T cell receptor beta chain sequence. At one end the junction does not follow the germline gene, possibly because of a read error. This sample stems from a study of blood T cell repertoires in COVID-19. About the research overall: Researchers got acute and convalescent COVID-19 samples from the United States, Italy and Spain. T cells, B-cell-depleted T cells, or PBMCs supplied cDNA or gDNA.

CDR1 is SSHAT, CDR2 FNYEAQ, per germline (reference sequence). The CDR3 covers 14 residues. Methods used by the authors: Reference gene primers were amplified, and this amplification served to estimate nucleated cell counts. Some clones are missing from TCRdb's copy, which holds only in-frame ones; the method was immunoSEQ multiplex PCR. Clone size and the V and J calls come from that table; the DNA yielded D and trimming. The sample lists some 260,000 clones; around nine tenths were seen once. The chain is built from TRBV7-7 and TRBJ2-5; perhaps TRBD2 as D (5 bases). The source material was peripheral blood. The clonotype originates from a woman aged 40 to 50 who had recovered from COVID-19. DNA for the CDR3: TGTGCTAGCAGCTTAGGACGCGGGTTGGGGACCCAGTACTTC. Translation: CASSLGRGLGTQYF.